A selection of T cell receptor beta chains follows, all from one sample in a study of OX40 agonist ivuxolimab in advanced cancers. TCRdb keeps only in-frame clones here, not all; method: immunoSEQ multiplex PCR. This table has tens of thousands of clones, approximately 86% appearing once. Sample: CD4+ or CD8+ T cells sorted from blood, taken in a trial of the OX40 agonist ivuxolimab. The receptors were gathered from an adult with an advanced solid tumor such as melanoma, head and neck, liver or kidney cancer. The CDR3 runs from the conserved cysteine through the conserved F or W. The D gene is left open where the match is weak. Where a row states a size, it is once, few, many or the class of an expanded clone; other rows omit it.

d_call	v_call	clone_size	j_call	cdr3_aa	cdr3_nt
NA	TRBV27	NA	TRBJ2-1	CASSPGPHAQGRGGGTYNEQFF	TGTGCCAGCAGCCCGGGTCCTCACGCCCAGGGACGTGGAGGGGGGACTTACAATGAGCAGTTCTTC
TRBD1	TRBV19	NA	TRBJ2-7	CASSIGQGGAYEQYF	TGTGCCAGTAGTATCGGACAGGGGGGAGCCTACGAGCAGTACTTC
NA	TRBV27	NA	TRBJ1-6	CASSSGVQNSPLHF	TGTGCCAGCAGTTCTGGGGTTCAGAATTCACCCCTCCACTTT
NA	TRBV7-9	NA	TRBJ2-3	CASSPRRQSTDTQYF	TGTGCCAGCAGCCCCCGCCGACAGAGCACAGATACGCAGTATTTT
NA	TRBV13	NA	TRBJ1-5	CASSSGTPGQQPQHF	TGTGCCAGCAGCTCCGGGACCCCGGGGCAACAGCCCCAGCATTTT
TRBD1	TRBV7-7	NA	TRBJ2-7	CASSPRDRFSYEQYF	TGTGCCAGCAGCCCCCGGGACAGGTTCTCCTACGAGCAGTACTTC
NA	TRBV7-9	NA	TRBJ1-2	CASIGGGGQYGYTF	TGTGCCAGCATCGGAGGGGGGGGTCAGTATGGCTACACCTTC
NA	TRBV19	NA	TRBJ1-4	CASSTASGGTNEKLFF	TGTGCCAGTAGTACCGCGTCGGGGGGAACTAATGAAAAACTGTTTTTT
NA	TRBV9	NA	TRBJ1-2	CASSDTGINYGYTF	TGTGCCAGCAGCGACACAGGGATCAACTATGGCTACACCTTC
NA	TRBV7-9	NA	TRBJ2-4	CASSSREVAKNIQYF	TGTGCCAGCAGCTCCAGGGAGGTAGCCAAAAACATTCAGTACTTC
TRBD2	TRBV2	few	TRBJ2-7	CASKAAGGYEQYF	TGTGCCAGCAAGGCAGCGGGGGGCTACGAGCAGTACTTC
TRBD2	TRBV11-1	NA	TRBJ2-7	CASSSPRGDYYEQYF	TGTGCCAGCAGCTCACCCCGGGGGGACTACTACGAGCAGTACTTC
NA	TRBV19	once	TRBJ1-5	CASSIPGSGNQPQHF	TGTGCCAGTAGTATTCCGGGGTCCGGCAATCAGCCCCAGCATTTT
NA	TRBV30	NA	TRBJ2-7	CASRRASSYEQYF	TGTGCCTCCAGGCGCGCCAGCTCCTACGAGCAGTACTTC
TRBD1	TRBV5-4	NA	TRBJ2-7	CASSLARGQGTDYEQYF	TGTGCCAGCAGCTTGGCCCGCGGACAGGGGACAGACTACGAGCAGTACTTC
NA	TRBV15	NA	TRBJ1-1	CATSSGTEAFF	TGTGCCACCAGCTCAGGGACTGAAGCTTTCTTT
NA	TRBV25-1	NA	TRBJ1-2	CASSDLGTNYGYTF	TGTGCCAGCAGTGATCTGGGGACTAACTATGGCTACACCTTC
TRBD2	TRBV16	NA	TRBJ2-7	CASSQHHGGKEDEQYF	TGTGCCAGCAGCCAACATCACGGGGGGAAAGAGGACGAGCAGTACTTC
NA	TRBV7-9	NA	TRBJ2-7	CASSPPVWGENYEQYF	TGTGCCAGCAGCCCTCCCGTTTGGGGGGAGAACTACGAGCAGTACTTC
NA	TRBV5-4	NA	TRBJ2-5	CASSYRGGTQYF	TGTGCCAGCAGCTACAGGGGGGGGACCCAGTACTTC
NA	TRBV10-3	NA	TRBJ2-7	CAISESSYEQYF	TGTGCCATCAGTGAGTCATCCTACGAGCAGTACTTC
NA	TRBV28	NA	TRBJ2-7	CASSLPGHYEQYF	TGTGCCAGCTCGCTGCCTGGCCACTACGAGCAGTACTTC
NA	TRBV6-6	few	TRBJ2-7	CASVTGAATSSYEQYF	TGTGCCAGCGTGACGGGCGCAGCGACAAGCTCCTACGAGCAGTACTTC
NA	TRBV6-4	NA	TRBJ1-2	CASSAGDPMSYTF	TGTGCCAGCAGTGCAGGAGACCCAATGAGCTACACCTTC
NA	TRBV19	NA	TRBJ1-2	CASSIGAEYGYTF	TGTGCCAGTAGTATAGGGGCAGAATATGGCTACACCTTC
TRBD1	TRBV5-5	NA	TRBJ1-4	CASSLGTANEKLFF	TGTGCCAGCAGCCTCGGGACAGCTAATGAAAAACTGTTTTTT
NA	TRBV6-1	NA	TRBJ2-3	CASSEFRDVRGDTQYF	TGTGCCAGCAGTGAATTCCGGGACGTCAGGGGCGATACGCAGTATTTT
NA	TRBV6-5	NA	TRBJ1-5	CASSRGGQPQHF	TGTGCCAGCAGTAGGGGAGGTCAGCCCCAGCATTTT
NA	TRBV6-5	once	TRBJ2-3	CASSTTVVPTDTQYF	TGTGCCAGCAGTACCACAGTCGTACCCACAGATACGCAGTATTTT
NA	TRBV7-9	NA	TRBJ2-1	CASSSGLYNEQFF	TGTGCCAGCAGCTCTGGACTATACAATGAGCAGTTCTTC
NA	TRBV4-1	NA	TRBJ1-1	CASSEIRGGNTEAFF	TGCGCCAGCAGCGAAATCAGGGGTGGGAACACTGAAGCTTTCTTT
TRBD1	TRBV7-8	NA	TRBJ1-5	CASSSGTGPTAQHF	TGTGCCAGCAGCTCTGGGACAGGGCCCACGGCCCAGCATTTT
NA	TRBV7-9	NA	TRBJ2-7	CASSLEGEIGEQYF	TGTGCCAGCAGCTTAGAGGGGGAAATCGGCGAGCAGTACTTC
TRBD2	TRBV19	NA	TRBJ2-1	CASSIALRGGSYNEQFF	TGTGCCAGTAGTATAGCACTGCGGGGGGGCTCCTACAATGAGCAGTTCTTC
NA	TRBV2	once	TRBJ2-7	CASSGYVYEQYF	TGTGCCAGCAGTGGCTACGTATACGAGCAGTACTTC
TRBD1	TRBV30	NA	TRBJ2-5	CAQTYHWTGGETQYF	TGTGCCCAAACCTACCATTGGACAGGGGGGGAGACCCAGTACTTC
TRBD1	TRBV29-1	NA	TRBJ1-2	CSVGTGEPGYTF	TGCAGCGTTGGGACAGGGGAACCTGGCTACACCTTC
NA	TRBV7-7	NA	TRBJ2-2	CASSQYNGATGELFF	TGTGCCAGCAGTCAGTATAACGGGGCCACCGGGGAGCTGTTTTTT
NA	TRBV7-6	NA	TRBJ1-3	CASSLTFAGNTIYF	TGTGCCAGCAGCTTAACCTTTGCTGGAAACACCATATATTTT
NA	TRBV19	NA	TRBJ1-4	CASSTFRDLKQLGKLFF	TGTGCCAGTAGTACCTTCCGCGACCTAAAGCAGCTAGGAAAACTGTTTTTT
NA	TRBV10-3	NA	TRBJ1-1	CAISELPGSVTRAFF	TGTGCCATCAGTGAGCTCCCGGGGTCCGTCACGAGAGCTTTCTTT
NA	TRBV6-1	NA	TRBJ1-1	CASSVGFALDAHPNTEAFF	TGTGCCAGCAGTGTAGGGTTTGCACTTGACGCTCACCCGAACACTGAAGCTTTCTTT
TRBD2	TRBV7-9	NA	TRBJ2-4	CASSLRGRDKNIQYF	TGTGCCAGCAGCTTGCGGGGGAGGGACAAAAACATTCAGTACTTC
NA	TRBV6-5	NA	TRBJ2-3	CASSYVVAAADTQYF	TGTGCCAGCAGTTACGTAGTGGCGGCCGCAGATACGCAGTATTTT
NA	TRBV6-5	NA	TRBJ2-3	CASSYQYTDTQYF	TGTGCCAGCAGTTATCAGTACACAGATACGCAGTATTTT
TRBD1	TRBV2	NA	TRBJ1-2	CASRPTGGDYGYTF	TGTGCCAGCAGACCGACAGGGGGCGACTATGGCTACACCTTC
TRBD1	TRBV19	NA	TRBJ1-5	CASSTNDRGGQPQHF	TGTGCCAGTAGCACAAATGACAGGGGAGGACAGCCCCAGCATTTT
TRBD1	TRBV7-8	NA	TRBJ2-7	CASSLDRGPGEQYF	TGTGCCAGCAGCTTGGACAGGGGGCCGGGAGAGCAGTACTTC
TRBD1	TRBV11-2	NA	TRBJ2-1	CASSLDLPGQASYNEQFF	TGTGCCAGCAGCTTAGATCTCCCGGGACAGGCCTCCTACAATGAGCAGTTCTTC
NA	TRBV4-2	once	TRBJ2-1	CASSQGYNEQFF	TGTGCCAGCAGCCAGGGGTACAATGAGCAGTTCTTC
NA	TRBV5-6	NA	TRBJ2-1	CASRDDSYNEQFF	TGTGCCAGCAGGGACGACAGCTACAATGAGCAGTTCTTC
NA	TRBV7-9	NA	TRBJ1-1	CASSQYTEAFF	TGTGCCAGCAGCCAATACACTGAAGCTTTCTTT